A selection of T cell receptor beta chains follows, all from one sample in a study of PD-L1 blockade in urothelial cancer. TCRdb keeps only in-frame clones here, not all; method: immunoSEQ multiplex PCR. The table lists 50,000 or so clones, roughly four fifths of them singletons. Sequencing used PBMCs, obtained around atezolizumab (anti-PD-L1) treatment. Receptors originate from a man aged 70-80 years with urothelial cancer. CDR3s include the opening cysteine and the closing phenylalanine or tryptophan. The D gene is left open where the match is weak. Not all rows give a size; the values are once, few, many and, for expanded clones, a class.

TRBV19	TRBJ1-1	.	16	.	CASSARGAVMNTEAFF	TGTGCCAGTAGTGCCCGGGGGGCCGTAATGAACACTGAAGCTTTCTTT
TRBV19	TRBJ2-7	TRBD1	14	.	CASSIGQGSSEQYF	TGTGCCAGTAGTATCGGACAGGGGTCAAGCGAGCAGTACTTC
TRBV7-9	TRBJ2-1	TRBD1	15	few	CASSPPGQVYNEQFF	TGTGCCAGCAGCCCACCGGGACAGGTCTACAATGAGCAGTTCTTC
TRBV6-1	TRBJ1-3	.	15	.	CASSREGGPGNTIYF	TGTGCCAGCTCCAGGGAGGGAGGGCCTGGAAACACCATATATTTT
TRBV9	TRBJ1-3	TRBD1	15	.	CASSVGQDRGNTIYF	TGTGCCAGCAGCGTAGGACAAGACAGGGGGAACACCATATATTTT
TRBV6-1	TRBJ2-3	TRBD2	15	few	CASSGTSGGTDTQYF	TGTGCCAGCAGCGGGACTAGCGGGGGCACAGATACGCAGTATTTT
TRBV2	TRBJ1-5	TRBD1	17	.	CASSEALRQGANQPQHF	TGTGCCAGCAGTGAAGCGCTTAGGCAGGGGGCAAATCAGCCCCAGCATTTT
TRBV28	TRBJ2-7	TRBD2	14	.	CASSPAGGFWEQYF	TGTGCCAGCAGTCCAGCGGGAGGGTTTTGGGAGCAGTACTTC
TRBV2	TRBJ1-5	.	14	.	CASSEGTGDQPQHF	TGTGCCAGCAGCGAGGGAACCGGTGATCAGCCCCAGCATTTT
TRBV19	TRBJ2-1	.	14	.	CASSISGGSNEQFF	TGTGCCAGTAGTATTTCCGGGGGATCCAATGAGCAGTTCTTC
TRBV2	TRBJ2-7	.	14	.	CATDSLPEVYEQYF	TGTGCCACAGACAGCCTTCCAGAGGTTTACGAGCAGTACTTC
TRBV7-9	TRBJ2-7	TRBD2	13	.	CALAGDTSYEQYF	TGTGCCCTGGCGGGGGATACGTCCTACGAGCAGTACTTC
TRBV19	TRBJ2-1	TRBD2	16	.	CASSIVTSGRGREQFF	TGTGCCAGTAGTATAGTTACTAGCGGGAGGGGTAGGGAGCAGTTCTTC
TRBV5-1	TRBJ2-5	.	15	few	CASSSDGGVGETQYF	TGCGCCAGCAGCTCCGATGGCGGAGTTGGTGAGACCCAGTACTTC
TRBV5-6	TRBJ2-7	TRBD1	15	.	CASSRGTGDTYEQYF	TGTGCCAGCAGCCGGGGGACAGGGGATACCTACGAGCAGTACTTC
TRBV5-1	TRBJ2-3	.	16	.	CASSRQAGSGTDTQYF	TGCGCCAGCAGCAGGCAGGCGGGGTCCGGGACAGATACGCAGTATTTT
TRBV9	TRBJ2-3	TRBD2	17	.	CASSRGLAGGEVDTQYF	TGTGCCAGCAGCCGTGGGCTAGCGGGAGGAGAGGTAGATACGCAGTATTTT
TRBV5-1	TRBJ2-1	.	16	.	CASSVDSLGSYNEQFF	TGCGCCAGCAGCGTTGACTCCTTGGGCTCCTACAATGAGCAGTTCTTC
TRBV6-6	TRBJ2-7	.	15	.	CASSYFLGSTYEQYF	TGTGCCAGCAGTTACTTCTTAGGGAGTACCTACGAGCAGTACTTC
TRBV5-1	TRBJ2-3	.	16	once	CASKSFHRNYTDTQYF	TGCGCCAGCAAGAGCTTCCACCGAAATTACACAGATACGCAGTATTTT
TRBV6-1	TRBJ2-1	TRBD2	15	once	CASSRPAGGDNEQFF	TGTGCCAGCAGTCGGCCAGCGGGGGGAGACAATGAGCAGTTCTTC
TRBV5-1	TRBJ1-2	TRBD1	15	.	CASSLVDRGQGGYTF	TGCGCCAGCAGCTTGGTTGACAGGGGGCAAGGAGGCTACACCTTC
TRBV6-5	TRBJ1-2	TRBD1	15	.	CASSSGTGASYGYTF	TGTGCCAGCAGCTCCGGGACAGGGGCCAGCTATGGCTACACCTTC
TRBV4-1	TRBJ2-3	TRBD2	15	.	CASSRLGLAADTQYF	TGCGCCAGCAGCCGGCTCGGACTAGCGGCAGATACGCAGTATTTT
TRBV19	TRBJ2-2	.	14	.	CASSIGRNTGELFF	TGTGCCAGTAGTATCGGTAGGAACACCGGGGAGCTGTTTTTT
TRBV2	TRBJ1-1	.	11	few	CASSHELEAFF	TGTGCCAGCAGTCACGAACTTGAAGCTTTCTTT
TRBV30	TRBJ1-1	TRBD1	14	.	CAWSLGQENTEAFF	TGTGCCTGGAGTTTGGGACAGGAGAACACTGAAGCTTTCTTT
TRBV5-1	TRBJ1-1	.	13	.	CASSLDTNTEAFF	TGCGCCAGCAGCCTTGACACGAACACTGAAGCTTTCTTT
TRBV4-2	TRBJ2-7	.	15	.	CASSLRELAPYEQYF	TGTGCCAGCAGCTTGAGGGAACTCGCGCCCTACGAGCAGTACTTC
TRBV7-9	TRBJ2-4	.	14	few	CASSYTGGGYIQYF	TGTGCCAGCAGCTATACAGGGGGGGGATACATTCAGTACTTC
TRBV5-1	TRBJ2-2	TRBD2	16	once	CASSRRGNPDTGELFF	TGCGCCAGCAGCCGGCGGGGGAATCCGGACACCGGGGAGCTGTTTTTT
TRBV6-6	TRBJ2-1	.	16	.	CASSYWQGTSYNEQFF	TGTGCCAGCAGTTACTGGCAGGGGACCTCCTACAATGAGCAGTTCTTC
TRBV19	TRBJ2-3	.	15	.	CASGVGRGVADTQYF	TGTGCCAGTGGAGTCGGACGGGGTGTAGCAGATACGCAGTATTTT
TRBV19	TRBJ2-5	.	16	few	CASSPNANRGQETQYF	TGTGCCAGTAGTCCCAACGCGAATCGGGGTCAAGAGACCCAGTACTTC
TRBV6-1	TRBJ2-1	TRBD2	15	.	CASSPIAGVFNEQFF	TGTGCCAGCAGCCCGATAGCGGGAGTGTTTAATGAGCAGTTCTTC
TRBV2	TRBJ1-5	.	13	.	CASSVAGNQPQHF	TGTGCCAGCAGTGTCGCAGGGAATCAGCCCCAGCATTTT
TRBV6-1	TRBJ2-2	.	14	few	CASKRRGPTGELFF	TGTGCCAGCAAAAGGAGGGGGCCCACCGGGGAGCTGTTTTTT
TRBV19	TRBJ1-2	TRBD1	12	few	CASRTGQNGYTF	TGTGCCAGTAGAACGGGACAGAATGGCTACACCTTC
TRBV27	TRBJ1-2	.	16	.	CASSPRLGAANYGYTF	TGTGCCAGCAGTCCGAGGCTTGGGGCAGCGAACTATGGCTACACCTTC
TRBV29-1	TRBJ2-1	TRBD2	16	.	CSVEDPRGRAYNEQFF	TGCAGCGTTGAAGATCCCCGCGGGAGGGCCTACAATGAGCAGTTCTTC
TRBV5-1	TRBJ1-3	TRBD1	15	.	CASSFDRANGNTIYF	TGCGCCAGCAGCTTTGACAGGGCGAATGGAAACACCATATATTTT
TRBV30	TRBJ1-5	TRBD1	12	.	CAWDRVGQPQHF	TGTGCCTGGGACAGGGTCGGACAGCCCCAGCATTTT
TRBV4-2	TRBJ1-3	.	14	.	CASSQGASGNTIYF	TGTGCCAGCAGCCAAGGGGCCAGTGGAAACACCATATATTTT
TRBV28	TRBJ1-2	.	16	once	CASSRSYGPQGNGYTF	TGTGCCAGCAGCAGAAGCTACGGCCCCCAGGGTAATGGCTACACCTTC
TRBV2	TRBJ2-5	.	14	.	CASTEMTPQETQYF	TGTGCCAGCACTGAAATGACACCTCAAGAGACCCAGTACTTC
TRBV11-2	TRBJ1-3	.	14	.	CASSLHGSGNTIYF	TGTGCCAGCAGCCTTCACGGGTCTGGAAACACCATATATTTT
TRBV2	TRBJ1-1	.	13	.	CASTPEEFLEAFF	TGTGCCAGCACCCCAGAGGAGTTTCTAGAAGCTTTCTTT
TRBV19	TRBJ1-1	.	15	.	CASSIAARGNTEAFF	TGTGCCAGTAGTATAGCAGCCCGGGGGAACACTGAAGCTTTCTTT
TRBV4-1	TRBJ1-2	TRBD1	15	medium-sized	CASSRATGGNYGYTF	TGCGCCAGCAGCCGAGCCACAGGGGGAAACTATGGCTACACCTTC
TRBV14	TRBJ1-4	.	15	.	CASSQRGLPNEKLFF	TGTGCCAGCAGCCAACGGGGACTTCCTAATGAAAAACTGTTTTTT
TRBV28	TRBJ2-3	.	14	.	CASIRSGRTDTQYF	TGTGCCAGCATAAGGAGCGGCCGCACAGATACGCAGTATTTT
TRBV6-6	TRBJ1-4	.	15	few	CASSSDSTGIEKLFF	TGTGCCAGCAGTTCGGACAGTACTGGGATTGAAAAACTGTTTTTT
TRBV5-4	TRBJ2-2	TRBD2	15	.	CASSSSGRYTGELFF	TGTGCCAGCAGCTCTAGCGGGAGGTACACCGGGGAGCTGTTTTTT